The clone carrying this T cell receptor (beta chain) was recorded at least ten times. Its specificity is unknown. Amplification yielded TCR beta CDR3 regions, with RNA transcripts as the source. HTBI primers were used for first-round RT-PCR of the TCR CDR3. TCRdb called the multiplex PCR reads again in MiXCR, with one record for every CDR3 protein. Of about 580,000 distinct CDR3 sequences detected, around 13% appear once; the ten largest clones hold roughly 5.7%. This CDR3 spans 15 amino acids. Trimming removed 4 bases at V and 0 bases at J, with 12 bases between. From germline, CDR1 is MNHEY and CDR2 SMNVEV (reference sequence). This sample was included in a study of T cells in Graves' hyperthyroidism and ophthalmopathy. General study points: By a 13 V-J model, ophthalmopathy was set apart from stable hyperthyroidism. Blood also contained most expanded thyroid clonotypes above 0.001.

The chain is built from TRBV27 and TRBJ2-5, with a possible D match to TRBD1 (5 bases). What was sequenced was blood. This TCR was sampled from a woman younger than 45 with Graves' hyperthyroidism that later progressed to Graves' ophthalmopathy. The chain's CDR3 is CASSSLKGHQETQYF. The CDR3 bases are TGTGCCAGCAGTTCACTAAAGGGGCACCAAGAGACCCAGTACTTC.